Described below is a single TCR beta chain sequence and its context. Antigen unknown. The source of the sample is a study of cytomegalovirus exposure and HLA in healthy donors. The study, taken as a whole, reports: Among the sequence variants, a highly shared cluster was likely an artifact of sequencing. Reports state that TCR beta sequences accurately predicted most subjects' HLA-A and HLA-B alleles.

Germline V gives CDR1 MGHRA, CDR2 YSYEKL. The V end was cut by 1 base, the J end by 2 bases, with 9 bases between. This CDR3 has 15 residues. PCR employed 60 Vbeta and 13 Jbeta primers. Only in-frame clones appear in the TCRdb table, and some are missing; sequencing was by immunoSEQ multiplex PCR. Found here are 250,000 to 350,000 clones, about nine tenths of them singletons; the top ten hold almost 4%. J is TRBJ2-1 and V is TRBV4-1; D perhaps matches TRBD1 (5 bases). The sample comprised PBMCs. This receptor was identified in a man aged 35 to 55 in good health and CMV-seropositive. The CDR3 nucleotides read TGCGCCAGCAGCCAAGTCCCAGGGACCTACAATGAGCAGTTCTTC. This encodes CASSQVPGTYNEQFF.